This T cell receptor (beta chain) stems from a study of blood T cell repertoires in COVID-19. The overall study: The United States, Italy and Spain were the sources of the acute and convalescent COVID-19 samples. The cDNA or gDNA used as material had been derived from T cells, B-cell-depleted T cells, or PBMCs.

The CDR3 has 13 amino acids. V was cut by 4 bases and J by 6 bases, with 10 bases left in between. Assay used: immunoSEQ multiplex PCR; TCRdb lists only in-frame clones, some missing. The sample yields 400,000 to 550,000 clones, approximately 90% seen once. This chain uses TRBV12-3 or TRBV12-4 with TRBJ2-1; possibly TRBD1 for D (5 bases). Sequencing input: peripheral blood. This receptor was taken from a woman younger than 45 with acute or convalescent COVID-19. The CDR3 here is CASSSRGPNEQFF. As DNA, the CDR3 is TGTGCCAGCAGTTCAAGGGGTCCCAATGAGCAGTTCTTC.